This record looks at one T cell receptor beta chain sequence and its context. This clone was counted a single time. The antigen it binds to is not known. Base qualities are missing; no much larger clone stands one base away. Collaborating institutions collected whole blood in K2EDTA tubes following their own protocols. For TCRbeta analysis, collaborators shipped samples as frozen whole blood, isolated PBMCs, or DNA extracted from either of those sample types. This record belongs to a study of blood T cell repertoires in COVID-19 (TCRdb year 2020). Describing the broader study: Samples covering the acute and convalescent phases of COVID-19 were provided by collaborators in the United States, Italy and Spain. The samples were drawn from the first 160 participants of the ongoing ImmuneRACE study and from 950 to 1,500 subjects provided by 6 global collaborators. The prospective study material was composed of cDNA or gDNA derived from T cells, B-cell-depleted T cells, or PBMCs. The dataset comprised deeply sampled blood TCRbeta repertoires from subjects exposed to, actively infected with, or recovered from COVID-19. Where available, HLA class I and class II types were obtained from metadata supplied by the sample provider rather than from assay-based typing. The sample metadata nearly always contained a de-identified subject ID, COVID-19 status, age in years and sex. The repertoires were released in a freely available public database intended as a resource for research on the immune response to SARS-CoV-2.

General conclusions and limits of the study: The amount of clinical and demographic metadata varied by source and participant and was provided uncurated.

Including cysteine and phenylalanine, the CDR3 has 12 amino acids. CDR3 DNA only is kept here, 36 bases in frame from base 1. After removal of 7 bases from V and 5 bases from J, the junction retains 3 bases not matched to a gene. According to the germline V gene, CDR1 reads SQVTM and CDR2 reads ANQGSEA. The immunoSEQ Assay, a bias-controlled multiplex PCR, was used to amplify TCRbeta CDR3 regions from genomic DNA. As for how the authors treated the data: Nucleated cell counts per sample were estimated from amplification of reference gene primers within the assay. To quantify the absolute abundance of each unique TCRbeta CDR3 rearrangement, sequence reads were collapsed and filtered. For each sample, productive Simpson clonality was calculated as the square root of Simpson's diversity index over productive rearrangements. TCRdb mirrors the immuneACCESS table, restricted to in-frame sequences. Some clones are absent from its copies; in checked studies, under half trace to an unresolved V gene, and the reason for the others is unknown. V, J and clone size are those of that table, while D and trimming were read from the DNA. This sample has 80,000 or so clones in its table, and more than 75% of those were observed once. Clones ranked in the top ten supply over 9.5% of the sample.

This chain joins TRBV29-1 to TRBJ1-5, with 9 central nucleotides matching TRBD1. This clonotype was sampled from a man in his sixties with acute or convalescent COVID-19. The sequenced sample was peripheral blood. The CDR3 protein sequence reads: CSARTGDQPQHF. The DNA sequence is given as TGCAGCGCCCGGACAGGGGATCAGCCCCAGCATTTT. With the portions outside the CDR3 filled from the reference TRBV29-1 and TRBJ1-5 genes, the complete variable region becomes SAVISQKPSRDICQRGTSLTIQCQVDSQVTMMFWYRQQPGQSLTLIATANQGSEATYESGFVIDKFPISRPNLTFSTLTVSNMSPEDSSIYLCSARTGDQPQHFGDGTRLSIL.